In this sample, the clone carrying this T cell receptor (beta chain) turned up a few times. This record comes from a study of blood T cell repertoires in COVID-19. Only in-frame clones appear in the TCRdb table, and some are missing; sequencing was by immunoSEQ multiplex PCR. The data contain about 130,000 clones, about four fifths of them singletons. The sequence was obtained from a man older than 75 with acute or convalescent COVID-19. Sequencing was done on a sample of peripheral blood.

CDR3 DNA: TGTGCCAGCAGCGCTTCGTACCTCGGGACAGGGAACGAGCAGTACTTC. It specifies CASSASYLGTGNEQYF. This chain joins TRBV2 and TRBJ2-7, with 9 bases identical to TRBD1. Germline V gene data show CDR1 as SNHLY and CDR2 as FYNNEI. This CDR3 region has 16 residues. Trimming at V came to 6 bases and at J to 5 bases, leaving 14 bases not matched to a gene.